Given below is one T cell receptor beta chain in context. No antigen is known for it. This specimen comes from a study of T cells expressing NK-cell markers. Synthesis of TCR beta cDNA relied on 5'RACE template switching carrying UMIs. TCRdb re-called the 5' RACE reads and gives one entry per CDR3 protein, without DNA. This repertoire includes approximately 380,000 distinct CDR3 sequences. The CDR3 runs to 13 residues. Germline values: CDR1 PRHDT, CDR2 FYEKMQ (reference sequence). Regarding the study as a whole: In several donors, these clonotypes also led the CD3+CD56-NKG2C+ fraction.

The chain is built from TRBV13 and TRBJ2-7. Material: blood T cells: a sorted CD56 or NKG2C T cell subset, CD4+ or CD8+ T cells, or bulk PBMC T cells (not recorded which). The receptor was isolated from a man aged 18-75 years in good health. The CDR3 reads CASKREGLYEQYF.